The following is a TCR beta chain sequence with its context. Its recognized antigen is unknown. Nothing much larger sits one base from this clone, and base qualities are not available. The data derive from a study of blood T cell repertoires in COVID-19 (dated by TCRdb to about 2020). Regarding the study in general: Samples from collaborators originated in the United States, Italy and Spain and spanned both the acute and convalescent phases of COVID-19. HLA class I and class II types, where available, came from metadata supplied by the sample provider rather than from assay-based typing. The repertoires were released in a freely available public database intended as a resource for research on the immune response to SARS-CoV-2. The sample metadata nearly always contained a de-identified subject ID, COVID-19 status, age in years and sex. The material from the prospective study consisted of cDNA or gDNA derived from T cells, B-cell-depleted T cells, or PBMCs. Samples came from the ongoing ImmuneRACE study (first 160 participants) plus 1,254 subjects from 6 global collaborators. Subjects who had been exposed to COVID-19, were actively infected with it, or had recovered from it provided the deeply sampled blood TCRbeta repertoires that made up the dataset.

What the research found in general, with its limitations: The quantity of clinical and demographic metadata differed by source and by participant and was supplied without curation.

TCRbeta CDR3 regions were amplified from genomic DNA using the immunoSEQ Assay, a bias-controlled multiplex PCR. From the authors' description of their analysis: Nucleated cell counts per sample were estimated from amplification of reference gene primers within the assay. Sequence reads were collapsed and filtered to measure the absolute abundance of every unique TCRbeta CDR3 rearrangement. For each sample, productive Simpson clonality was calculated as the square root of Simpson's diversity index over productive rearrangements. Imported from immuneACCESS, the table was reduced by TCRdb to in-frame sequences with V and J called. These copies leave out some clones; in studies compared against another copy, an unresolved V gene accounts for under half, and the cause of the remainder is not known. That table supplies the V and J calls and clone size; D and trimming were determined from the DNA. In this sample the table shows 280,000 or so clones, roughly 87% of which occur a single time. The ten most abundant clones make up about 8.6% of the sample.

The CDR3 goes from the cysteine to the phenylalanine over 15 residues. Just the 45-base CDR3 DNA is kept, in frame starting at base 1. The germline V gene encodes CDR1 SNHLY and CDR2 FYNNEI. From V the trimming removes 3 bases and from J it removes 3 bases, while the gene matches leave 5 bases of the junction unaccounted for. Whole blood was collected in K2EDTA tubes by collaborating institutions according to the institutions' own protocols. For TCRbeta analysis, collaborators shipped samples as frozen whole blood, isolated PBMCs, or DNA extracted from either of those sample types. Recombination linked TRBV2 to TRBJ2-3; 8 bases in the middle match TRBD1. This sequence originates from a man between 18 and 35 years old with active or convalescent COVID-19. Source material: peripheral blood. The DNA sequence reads TGTGCCAGCAGTGATCCAGGGGGCAGGACAGATACGCAGTATTTT. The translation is CASSDPGGRTDTQYF.